Sequencing of this T cell receptor (beta chain) was carried out in a study of regulatory T cells in long-lasting Graves disease. The V gene end was trimmed by 8 bases and the J gene end by 5 bases; junction bases not matched to a gene: 8. CDR3 size: 14 residues. Investigators prepared the TCR beta libraries by applying iRepertoire HTBI primers and Arm-PCR of CDR3 regions. TCRdb re-analysed the multiplex PCR reads in MiXCR, keeping a single row per CDR3 protein. Of 400,000 to 600,000 distinct CDR3 sequences listed, around a fifth are singletons. This clonotype was recorded many times. The time point was: persistent/refractory GD, antithyroid drugs over 5 years with positive TRAb. The TCR library was prepared using RNA isolated from PBMCs. Patients of an endocrinology department in Xi'an, China, were included.

This receptor was identified in a female donor with Graves disease. This rearrangement joins TRBV12-3 or TRBV12-4 to TRBJ1-4, with 7 nucleotides matching TRBD1. The sample in question was peripheral blood mononuclear cells (PBMCs), obtained when the disease was refractory, from a patient treated with antithyroid drugs. The CDR3 DNA reads TGTGCCAGCGCCCCTCAGGGACAGAATGAAAAACTGTTTTTT. This encodes CASAPQGQNEKLFF.